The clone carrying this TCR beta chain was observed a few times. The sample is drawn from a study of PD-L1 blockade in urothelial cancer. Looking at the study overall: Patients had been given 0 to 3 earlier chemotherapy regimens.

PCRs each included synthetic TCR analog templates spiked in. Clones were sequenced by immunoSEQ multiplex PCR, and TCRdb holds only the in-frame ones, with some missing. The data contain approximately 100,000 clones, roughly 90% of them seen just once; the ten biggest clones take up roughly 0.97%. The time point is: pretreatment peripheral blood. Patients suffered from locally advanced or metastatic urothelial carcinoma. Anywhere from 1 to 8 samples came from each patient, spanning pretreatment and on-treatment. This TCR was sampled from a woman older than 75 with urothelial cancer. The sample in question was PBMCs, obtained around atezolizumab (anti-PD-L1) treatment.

CDR3 sequence (DNA): TGTGCCAGCAGCTTAGATGGGCAGGGGGCTTCAATCTACGAGCAGTACTTC. Its translation: CASSLDGQGASIYEQYF. The chain carries TRBV7-9 and TRBJ2-7; 8 positions agree with TRBD1. Germline V CDR1 and CDR2: SEHNR, FQNEAQ (reference sequence). J was trimmed by 3 bases and V by 1 base; bases with no gene match: 11. The CDR3 loop spans 17 amino acids.